This TCR beta chain was documented in a study of T cell responses to AZD1222 COVID-19 vaccine (dated by TCRdb to about 2021). Regarding the research as a whole: AZD1222 recipients with second doses at about 4 weeks or about 12 weeks were pooled, because spike-specific TCR depth and breadth did not differ between schedules. A total of 230 to 250 trial participants underwent TCR sequencing, of whom about 200 had received two doses of AZD1222 and approximately 26 had received two doses of the MenACWY control vaccine. Enrollment into the trials was organized by age into subgroups of 18-55, 56-69 and 70-plus years, and those subgroups contained roughly 140, 27 and 60 TCR-sequenced participants, respectively.

About this clone itself: What antigen it recognizes has not been identified. No quality values exist for individual bases; no much larger clone is one base distant.

The paper as a whole reports these results and caveats: Because no samples from the day 14 peak response were available, repertoires could be characterized only after the peak T cell response. The vaccine-associated CD4 TCRs covered the entire spike protein, and the dominant responses fell in regions 160-218 and 743-854. Conclusions about previously exposed vaccinees were limited because only six AZD1222 recipients were SARS-CoV-2 seropositive at baseline. In the small 56-69-year group, the increase in depth fell short of significance, most likely because of low power. Nearly half of unique spike-specific TCRs reportedly recognized epitopes outside regions mutated in the B.1.351 and B.1.1.7 variants. A significant rise in spike-specific TCR breadth and depth was observed after two AZD1222 doses relative to day 0 and relative to MenACWY recipients. Participants were mostly white British and included more females than males, and it was suggested by the authors that clonal diversity may have been underestimated.

Interpreted using the paper, the time point label stands for: baseline before first vaccination. Samples from vaccinated people were obtained from the UK trials COV001 and COV002, which included a single-blind randomized controlled phase 2/3 trial of AZD1222 (ChAdOx1 nCoV-19) in healthy adults. For TCRbeta chain sequencing, PBMC samples were collected from trial participants at day 0 and at day 28 after the second dose. The CDR3 regions of human TCRbeta chains were analyzed by immunosequencing. The original pipeline was this. TCRs in the repertoires were matched against a reference library of SARS-CoV-2-specific TCRs that had been generated with the MIRA antigen-specificity platform. Breadth meant the fraction of unique TCRs that were SARS-CoV-2-associated, whereas depth meant the fraction of total T cells that were SARS-CoV-2-associated. Each spike-specific TCR was assigned to its reactive spike region and to a CD4 or CD8 class using the MIRA data. Log10-transformed breadth and depth values were compared by one-way ANOVA with Sidak's multiple comparisons tests. This is the immuneACCESS table as TCRdb keeps it, with only in-frame sequences that have V and J called. A part of the clones is gone; compared with another copy, unresolved V genes explain less than half, and the rest is unexplained. Clonal size and the V and J genes are those of that table, whereas D and trimming came from the DNA. This sample comprises just under 100,000 clones, roughly 90% of them detected only once. Of the sample, 2.8% is held by the ten largest clones.

Per the germline V gene, MGHRA is the CDR1 and YSYEKL is the CDR2. V is trimmed back by 2 bases and J by 6 bases, and the junction contains 13 bases that no gene match accounts for. Reading from cysteine to phenylalanine, the CDR3 counts 17 amino acids. The retained sequence is limited to the CDR3, 51 bases, with the frame set at the first base. This sequence originates from an adult in good health. This specimen consisted of peripheral blood, obtained on day 0 of AZD1222 vaccination. The chain uses TRBV4-1 and TRBJ1-1, and 9 junction bases match TRBD1. The CDR3 is CASSQFEGTGFESEAFF. Here is the DNA: TGCGCCAGCAGCCAATTTGAAGGGACAGGGTTCGAATCTGAAGCTTTCTTT.